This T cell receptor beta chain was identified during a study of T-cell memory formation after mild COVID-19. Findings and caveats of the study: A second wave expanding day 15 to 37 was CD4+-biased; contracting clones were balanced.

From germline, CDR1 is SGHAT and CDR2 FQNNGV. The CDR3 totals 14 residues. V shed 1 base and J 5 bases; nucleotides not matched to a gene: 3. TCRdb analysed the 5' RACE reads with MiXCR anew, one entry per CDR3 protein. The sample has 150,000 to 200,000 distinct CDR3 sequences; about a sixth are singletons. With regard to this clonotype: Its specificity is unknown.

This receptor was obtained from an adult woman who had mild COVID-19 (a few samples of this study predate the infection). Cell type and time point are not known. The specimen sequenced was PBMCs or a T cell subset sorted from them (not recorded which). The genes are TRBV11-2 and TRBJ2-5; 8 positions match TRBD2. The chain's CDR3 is CASSLAGGLETQYF. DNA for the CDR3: TGTGCCAGCAGCTTAGCGGGGGGGCTGGAGACCCAGTACTTC.